This T cell receptor (beta chain) was documented in a study of T cells in Graves' hyperthyroidism and ophthalmopathy. The germline CDR1 and CDR2 sequences are SQVTM and ANQGSEA. This CDR3 contains 11 residues. The V end lost 6 bases, the J end lost 8 bases, and 13 bases lay between the germline ends. Exclusion of a patient resulted from uncontrolled infection, other autoimmune disease, pregnancy or lactation. The source of the PBMCs was approximately 9.5 ml of fresh peripheral blood. Researchers took RNA transcripts and amplified the TCR beta CDR3 regions from them. HTBI primers were the set used in a first-round RT-PCR of the TCR CDR3. MiXCR, run by TCRdb on the multiplex PCR reads, gives a single entry per CDR3 protein. The top ten hold over 15% of the sample, which has approximately 720,000 distinct CDR3 sequences, roughly 20% seen once.

This receptor was taken from a woman in her fifties or sixties with Graves' hyperthyroidism that later progressed to Graves' ophthalmopathy. V gene TRBV29-1 combines with J gene TRBJ1-2; D ambiguous. The sample consisted of blood. The CDR3 DNA reads as TGCAGCGTCTCTCCGGGCGGAGGCTACACCTTC. Residues: CSVSPGGGYTF. Using reference TRBV29-1 and TRBJ1-2 for the parts outside the CDR3, the full variable domain is SAVISQKPSRDICQRGTSLTIQCQVDSQVTMMFWYRQQPGQSLTLIATANQGSEATYESGFVIDKFPISRPNLTFSTLTVSNMSPEDSSIYLCSVSPGGGYTFGSGTRLTVV.